This T cell receptor (beta chain) was found in a study of spatial heterogeneity in lung cancer. Whole-study findings and limits: How many expanded intratumoral alpha and beta TCRs were present tracked the tumor mutation count, which was a count of nonsynonymous mutations.

A note on this clonotype: Its antigen is undetermined.

A unique molecular identifier was carried by every single TCR cDNA molecule. MiXCR, applied by TCRdb to the 5' RACE reads, yields one record per CDR3 protein. The sample includes roughly 1,200 distinct CDR3 sequences, about 10% seen only once; the top ten take about 20%. The time point is: sample taken at primary tumor resection. Unsorted whole RNA samples from tumor, nontumor lung or frozen PBMC were sequenced. The germline gives CDR1 MDHEN, CDR2 SYDVKM. The CDR3 has 15 residues. Trimming took off 4 bases at V and 6 bases at J, with 19 bases between the two ends. The sequenced sample was lung tumor tissue, obtained at surgery. This clonotype originated in a male donor with early-stage non-small cell lung cancer. V gene TRBV28 combines with J gene TRBJ2-7, with D perhaps being TRBD1 or TRBD2 (5 bases each). The CDR3 is CASSSWDGLKSEQYF. As DNA, the CDR3 is TGTGCCAGCAGTTCTTGGGACGGTCTTAAGAGCGAGCAGTACTTC.